These T cell receptor beta chains were read from a single sample in a study of T cells after yellow fever vaccination. Via MiXCR, TCRdb re-called the 5' RACE reads, giving one row per CDR3 protein. This sample yields fewer than 400,000 distinct CDR3 sequences, of which about 10% are seen a single time; 3% to 4% belongs to the top ten. The sample consisted of CD4+ T cells sorted from PBMCs, taken 45 days after the yellow fever booster vaccination. The receptors come from a man younger than 30 who received the YFV17D yellow fever vaccine. CDR3s include the opening cysteine and the closing phenylalanine or tryptophan. D genes are given only for firm matches. A clone size is listed for some rows: how often the clone was seen (once, few, many), or a class if it is expanded.

>few|TRBV5-5|TRBJ2-2|TRBD1
TGTGCCAGCAGCCCCGGGACAGGGGAATCCGGGGAGCTGTTTTTT
CASSPGTGESGELFF
>few|TRBV4-3|TRBJ1-1|.
TGCGCCAGCAGCCAAGTCCTTCAGACTGAAGCTTTCTTT
CASSQVLQTEAFF
>few|TRBV18|TRBJ1-1|.
TGTGCCAGCTCACCACGAGAAGGATTCGATAGTGAAGCTTTCTTT
CASSPREGFDSEAFF
>few|TRBV12-3/TRBV12-4|TRBJ2-2|.
TGTGCCAGCAGTTTAAGGCCGCTCACCGGGGAGCTGTTTTTT
CASSLRPLTGELFF
>few|TRBV20-1|TRBJ1-2|TRBD1
TGCAGTGCCGGTTTCCCAACAGGGGGCATCCCCCTTAACTATGGCTACACCTTC
CSAGFPTGGIPLNYGYTF
>few|TRBV3-1|TRBJ2-7|TRBD2
TGTGCCAGCAGCCAAGGCGGGGGGGCCTTCGAGCAGTACTTC
CASSQGGGAFEQYF
>.|TRBV7-9|TRBJ2-1|.
TGTGCCAGCAGCCTACTCCACGATCGTGAGCAGTTCTTC
CASSLLHDREQFF
>few|TRBV11-1|TRBJ2-7|.
TGTGCCAGCAGCTTAGTTCCAGGGGTCGACGAGCAGTACTTC
CASSLVPGVDEQYF
>many|TRBV12-3/TRBV12-4|TRBJ2-3|.
TGTGCCACGCGGGGTAGCACAGATACGCAGTATTTT
CATRGSTDTQYF
>.|TRBV6-5|TRBJ2-3|.
TGTGCCAGCAGACCGACGGATCCCACAGATACGCAGTATTTT
CASRPTDPTDTQYF
>.|TRBV7-3|TRBJ1-6|.
TGTGCCAGCAGCTTAGGGGGCGCATATAATTCACCCCTCCACTTT
CASSLGGAYNSPLHF
>few|TRBV7-9|TRBJ1-2|.
TGTGCCAGCAGCTTAGTGGTAATTGGAGGCTACACCTTC
CASSLVVIGGYTF
>few|TRBV21-1|TRBJ1-1|.
TGTGCCACCGACCGGCGCCCTGAAGCTTTCTTT
CATDRRPEAFF
>.|TRBV5-1|TRBJ1-5|TRBD1
TGCGCCAGCAGCTTGGGACAGGGAGTTAGCAATCAGCCCCAGCATTTT
CASSLGQGVSNQPQHF
>.|TRBV18|TRBJ2-7|.
TGTGCCACTTCAGGAGAAGGCGAGCAGTACTTC
CATSGEGEQYF
>few|TRBV4-2|TRBJ2-6|.
TGTGCCAGCAGCCAAGTGCGAGTCTCTGGGGCCAACGTCCTGACTTTC
CASSQVRVSGANVLTF
>.|TRBV4-3|TRBJ2-1|.
TGCGCCAGCAGCCAAGATTTAGGATCTTCCTCCTACAATGAGCAGTTCTTC
CASSQDLGSSSYNEQFF
>few|TRBV24-1|TRBJ1-5|.
TGTGCCACCAGCTGGGGGAAGGGAGGGAATCAGCCCCAGCATTTT
CATSWGKGGNQPQHF
>.|TRBV6-1|TRBJ2-5|.
TGTGCCAGCGCTGACAGAAACCAAGAGACCCAGTACTTC
CASADRNQETQYF
>few|TRBV11-2|TRBJ2-7|.
TGTGCCAGCAGATCATCTCGGCAAACCTACGAGCAGTACTTC
CASRSSRQTYEQYF
>.|TRBV4-3|TRBJ1-3|.
TGCGCCAGCAGCCAAATGGGGAACACCATATATTTT
CASSQMGNTIYF
>few|TRBV30|TRBJ1-1|.
TGTGCCTGGAGAAGATTAGCCCGGGCCCTTTTT
CAWRRLARALF
>.|TRBV6-5|TRBJ1-1|.
TGTGCCAGCACCTCCCCTGGACGGAACACTGAAGCTTTCTTT
CASTSPGRNTEAFF
>few|TRBV3-1|TRBJ2-1|.
TGTGCCAGCAGCCAAGGGGCGCGGAGCTCCTACAATGAGCAGTTCTTC
CASSQGARSSYNEQFF
>.|TRBV2|TRBJ2-3|.
TGTGCCAGCATGAACCCGGCGGCCGATACGCAGTATTTT
CASMNPAADTQYF
>.|TRBV6-7|TRBJ2-1|.
TGTGCCAGCAGTTACAATCCGGGGTCTCGGGATGAGCAGTTCTTC
CASSYNPGSRDEQFF
>.|TRBV12-3/TRBV12-4|TRBJ1-1|TRBD1
TGTGCCAGTATGACTACAGGGGGCACTGAAGCTTTCTTT
CASMTTGGTEAFF
>.|TRBV11-2|TRBJ2-1|.
TGTGCCAGCAGCTTAGTCGTAGGGGCCAGATACAATGAGCAGTTCTTC
CASSLVVGARYNEQFF
>.|TRBV24-1|TRBJ2-7|.
TGTGCCACCAGTGAGGCTACCTCCTACGAGCAGTACTTC
CATSEATSYEQYF
>.|TRBV24-1|TRBJ1-5|.
TGTGCCACCAGTGATTCGGGCAGAGGGGAGGAGCAGCCCCAGCATTTT
CATSDSGRGEEQPQHF
>many|TRBV7-2|TRBJ2-1|.
TGTGCCAGCAGCTTAGCGGGGGCAAACAATGAGCAGTTCTTC
CASSLAGANNEQFF
>.|TRBV18|TRBJ2-7|.
TGTGCCAGCTCACCACCGCTCGGTACCTACGAGCAGTACTTC
CASSPPLGTYEQYF
>few|TRBV6-1|TRBJ2-7|TRBD1
TGTGCCAGCCGGGACAGGGGGGTCCACGAGCAGTACTTC
CASRDRGVHEQYF
>few|TRBV7-2|TRBJ2-1|TRBD2
TGTGCCAGCAGCTTTAGCGGGGGGACCTACAATGAGCAGTTCTTC
CASSFSGGTYNEQFF
>once|TRBV18|TRBJ2-5|.
TGTGCCAGCTCCCCGACTTTACCCCCTGGGGAGACCCAGTACTTC
CASSPTLPPGETQYF
>.|TRBV2|TRBJ2-4|.
TGTGCCAGCAGTGACCCCTCGGGGGCCAAAAACATTCAGTACTTC
CASSDPSGAKNIQYF
>.|TRBV5-6|TRBJ2-1|TRBD1
TGTGCCAGCAGCGACGGGACAGGGTTATTCAATGAGCAGTTCTTC
CASSDGTGLFNEQFF
>many|TRBV6-6|TRBJ1-2|.
TGTGCCAGCAGCGAATATGGCTACACCTTC
CASSEYGYTF
>few|TRBV4-3|TRBJ1-2|.
TGCGCCAGCAGCCAAGTTCTGTGGTATGGCTACACCTTC
CASSQVLWYGYTF
>few|TRBV7-8|TRBJ2-5|TRBD2
TGTGCCAGCAGGGGGCGAAGCGGGGGGGAGACCCAGTACTTC
CASRGRSGGETQYF